These 9 T cell receptor beta chains originate from one sample sequenced in a study of T and B cells in COVID-19 patients. Blood genomic DNA input for TRB amplification was roughly 250-550 ng. TRB rearrangements were amplified by multiplex PCR with BIOMED2 TRB-A/B primers. From the multiplex PCR reads, TCRdb called clonotypes with MiXCR, one entry per CDR3 protein. The sample contains 4,000 to 4,500 distinct CDR3 sequences, around 23% of which appear only once. The sequencing sample was made of blood. These TCRs come from a human donor with active COVID-19.

Notes on this clonotype: This may be a read error, as it is one base from a much larger clone. V is TRBV6-5 and J is TRBJ1-2; D is perhaps TRBD1 (6 bases). Germline CDR1 MNHEY, CDR2 SVGAGI. The length of the CDR3 is 15 residues. CDR3: CAISESGEPNYGYTF. The CDR3 DNA reads TGTGCCATCAGTGAATCAGGGGAGCCTAACTATGGCTACACCTTC.

The chain uses TRBV7-9 and TRBJ2-5, with 8 bases that match TRBD1. Germline V CDR1 and CDR2: SEHNR, FQNEAQ (reference sequence). With 6 bases clipped from V and 2 bases from J, the junction kept 11 bases outside the gene matches. The CDR3 consists of 16 residues. In nucleotides, the CDR3 is TGTGCCAGCAGTTATTCCGGGACAGGTGCACAAGAGACCCAGTACTTC. Its protein product is CASSYSGTGAQETQYF.

A few counts support this clonotype. J is TRBJ2-7 and V is TRBV20-1, with D possibly matching TRBD2 (6 bases). The CDR3 length is 11 residues. Per the germline V gene, CDR1 is DFQATT and CDR2 is SNEGSKA (reference sequence). The V gene lost 2 bases and the J gene lost 5 bases, with 7 bases spanning the gap. CDR3 bases: TGCAGTGCTAGAAGCGGGCACGAGCAGTACTTC. Protein sequence: CSARSGHEQYF.

This chain joins TRBV6-5 and TRBJ1-1, with no clear D. The CDR3 runs to 14 residues. V gave up 5 bases and J gave up 0 bases, with 10 bases separating them. Germline CDR1 MNHEY, CDR2 SVGAGI. This chain's CDR3 is CASSVAQMNTEAFF. The CDR3 nucleotides are TGTGCCAGCAGTGTTGCCCAAATGAACACTGAAGCTTTCTTT.

This chain links TRBV10-2 with TRBJ2-2; 8 bases align to TRBD2. The CDR3 runs 15 residues. V lost 7 bases, J lost 5 bases, and 9 bases stayed unmatched. Germline lookup yields CDR1 WSHSY and CDR2 SAAADI. CDR3 protein: CASNRLASGTGELFF. CDR3 nucleotide sequence: TGCGCCAGCAACCGACTAGCGTCAGGGACCGGGGAGCTGTTTTTT.

This clonotype is deemed medium-sized. The chain is built from TRBV5-6 and TRBJ2-1; D is undetermined. V was shortened by 4 bases and J by 2 bases, with 13 bases between the two germline ends. Germline CDR1 and CDR2: SGHDT and YYEEEE. The CDR3 length is 15 residues. The CDR3 spells CASSPAPLPYNEQFF. CDR3 DNA sequence: TGTGCCAGCAGCCCGGCCCCTTTACCCTACAATGAGCAGTTCTTC.

This clonotype came up a few times. The CDR3 spells CATSGLEYNSPLHF. The CDR3 DNA sequence: TGTGCCACCAGTGGGTTGGAGTATAATTCACCCCTCCACTTT. The V call is TRBV24-1, the J call TRBJ1-6; D call uncertain. With 5 bases removed from V and 4 bases from J, the gap between germline ends came to 8 bases. This CDR3 has 14 amino acids. Germline CDR1 KGHDR, CDR2 SFDVKD.

By proportion, this clonotype is medium-sized. The rearrangement uses TRBV30 and TRBJ1-2; D not resolved. The length of the CDR3 is 11 residues. Germline-derived CDR1 and CDR2 are GTSNPN and SVGIG (reference sequence). V was clipped by 2 bases and J by 8 bases, with 9 bases between them. CDR3 loop: CAWSIGGGYTF. The CDR3 bases are TGTGCCTGGAGTATCGGTGGGGGCTACACCTTC.

This clonotype qualifies as medium-sized. The genes are TRBV6-2 or TRBV6-3 and TRBJ2-7; maybe TRBD2 (6 bases). The CDR3 runs to 15 residues. V gave up 4 bases and J gave up 5 bases, with 18 bases separating them. Looked up from germline, CDR1 is MNHEY and CDR2 is SVGEGT. CDR3 nucleotides: TGTGCCAGCAGTTCCCCCATGGGGTGGGGGGACGAGCAGTACTTC. The encoded protein is CASSSPMGWGDEQYF.